Given below is one TCR beta chain in context. Its antigen is not known. CDR1 SNHLY and CDR2 FYNNEI come from the germline V gene. This CDR3 is built from 13 residues. The V gene lost 2 bases and the J gene lost 11 bases, with 16 bases spanning the gap. The record originates from a study of shared clonotypes between healthy human individuals. Notes on the study in general: Memory subsets generally showed lower estimated richness than naive subsets.

TCRdb's table, derived via immunoSEQ multiplex PCR, lists solely in-frame clones and lacks some. The data contain approximately 2.4 million clones, approximately 96% of them seen just once; the ten biggest clones take up 0.1% to 0.15%. The source is a man between 18 and 35 years old in good health. Sequenced material: naive CD4+ T cells sorted from blood. Subset described: CD45RA+ positively selected. This chain uses TRBV2 with TRBJ2-7; tentative D call: TRBD1 (5 bases). CDR3 amino acids: CASSESGKNGEYF. In nucleotides, the CDR3 is TGTGCCAGCAGTGAATCAGGGAAGAATGGGGAGTACTTC.